This T cell receptor (beta chain) was identified in a study of control samples from healthy donors and cancer patients. Produced via immunoSEQ multiplex PCR; TCRdb's table is partial and in-frame only. Of about 92,000 clones listed, approximately 78% are singletons. The CDR3 contains 16 residues. Germline trimming cut 6 bases from V and 2 bases from J; bases unmatched to any gene: 11. CDR1 and CDR2 from the germline V gene are SGHNT and YYREEE (reference sequence). The chain combines TRBV5-4 with TRBJ1-5; 7 bases are shared with TRBD1. The source of this sequence is an older woman in good health. Sequenced input: blood. CDR3 amino acids: CASNRTGFDGNQPQHF. For the CDR3, the DNA is TGTGCCAGCAACCGGACAGGATTTGATGGCAATCAGCCCCAGCATTTT.